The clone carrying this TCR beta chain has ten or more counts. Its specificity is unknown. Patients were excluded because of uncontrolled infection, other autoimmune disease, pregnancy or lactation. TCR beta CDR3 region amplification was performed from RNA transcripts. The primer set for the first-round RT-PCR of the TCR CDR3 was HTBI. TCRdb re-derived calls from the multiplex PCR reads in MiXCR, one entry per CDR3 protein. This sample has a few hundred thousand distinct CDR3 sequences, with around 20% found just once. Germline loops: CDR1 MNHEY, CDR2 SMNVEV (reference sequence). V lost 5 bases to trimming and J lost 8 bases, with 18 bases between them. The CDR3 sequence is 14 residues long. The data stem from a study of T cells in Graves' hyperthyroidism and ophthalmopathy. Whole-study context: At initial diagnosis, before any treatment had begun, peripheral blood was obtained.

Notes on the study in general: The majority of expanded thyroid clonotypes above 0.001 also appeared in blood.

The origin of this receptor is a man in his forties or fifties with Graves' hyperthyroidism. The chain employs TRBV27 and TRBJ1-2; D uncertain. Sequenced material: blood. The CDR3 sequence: CASSAYPTGEGYTF. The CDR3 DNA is TGTGCCAGCAGTGCCTATCCTACGGGTGAGGGCTACACCTTC.